The sequence of this TCR beta chain was determined in a study of shared clonotypes between healthy human individuals. Germline V gene data show CDR1 as MGHDK and CDR2 as SYGVNS. There are 12 residues in the CDR3. V lost 4 bases to trimming and J lost 9 bases, with 10 bases between them. From CD4+ cells came CD45RA+ naive and CD45RA-negative memory subsets. Deep-level assay runs were performed. A roughly 200 ng quantity of DNA, 32,000 or so T cell genomes, went into the sorted-subset replicate PCRs. Generated by immunoSEQ multiplex PCR, the TCRdb table keeps only in-frame clones and is missing some. The sample lists roughly 2,500,000 clones; 90% to 95% were seen once.

Sequenced sample: naive CD4+ T cells from PBMCs. Regarding subset: CD45RA+ positively selected. The receptor comes from a man younger than 30 in good health. Some clones in this sample may be carry-over from other donors' samples. J is TRBJ2-4 and V is TRBV25-1; the D is unclear. The DNA for the CDR3 is TGTGCCAGCAGTGCAACCACGGGCATTCAGTACTTC. Its translation is CASSATTGIQYF.